The rows below give T cell receptor beta chains drawn from one sample of a study of regulatory T cells in long-lasting Graves disease. TCRdb re-called the multiplex PCR reads through MiXCR, storing one row per CDR3 protein. The sample consists of 300,000 to 350,000 distinct CDR3 sequences, around a fifth of them appearing once. This material consisted of peripheral blood mononuclear cells (PBMCs), taken when the disease was refractory, from a patient treated with antithyroid drugs. These receptors were obtained from a female donor with Graves disease. CDR3s include the opening cysteine and the closing phenylalanine or tryptophan. A D gene is named only where the DNA matches it firmly. Size is omitted from some rows. Given values are once, few, many or a class for expanded clones.

v_gene	d_gene	abundance	j_gene	CDR3aa	CDR3nt
TRBV5-6	.	.	TRBJ2-2	CASSLIGSHNTGELFF	TGTGCCAGCAGCTTGATAGGGTCGCATAACACCGGGGAGCTGTTTTTT
TRBV2	.	.	TRBJ2-7	CASRYLGEQYF	TGTGCCAGCAGGTACCTGGGGGAGCAGTACTTC
TRBV7-9	TRBD1	.	TRBJ2-7	CASSSTGYDEQYF	TGTGCCAGCAGCTCGACAGGGTACGACGAGCAGTACTTC
TRBV2	.	many	TRBJ1-4	CASSEALQGIANEKLFF	TGTGCCAGCAGTGAAGCGCTACAGGGAATCGCTAATGAAAAACTGTTTTTT
TRBV4-1	.	.	TRBJ2-7	CASSQDPGGYYEQYF	TGCGCCAGCAGCCAAGATCCAGGCGGGTACTACGAGCAGTACTTC
TRBV4-2	TRBD2	.	TRBJ2-7	CASSQDSSGGGYEQYF	TGTGCCAGCAGCCAAGATTCTAGCGGGGGGGGCTACGAGCAGTACTTC
TRBV4-2	.	few	TRBJ1-2	CASSQTKGGRLYGYTF	TGTGCCAGCAGCCAAACGAAGGGGGGGAGGCTCTATGGCTACACCTTC
TRBV29-1	.	many	TRBJ2-5	CSVATGETQYF	TGCAGCGTGGCCACAGGGGAGACCCAGTACTTC
TRBV7-9	TRBD2	.	TRBJ2-5	CASSSWTSGGAAGRETQYF	TGTGCCAGCAGCTCCTGGACTAGCGGGGGGGCCGCAGGTCGAGAGACCCAGTACTTC
TRBV10-3	.	few	TRBJ1-3	CAISESKGFGNTIYF	TGTGCCATCAGTGAGTCCAAAGGGTTTGGAAACACCATATATTTT
TRBV20-1	TRBD2	.	TRBJ2-7	CSASGKRLAVSYEQYF	TGCAGTGCTAGCGGAAAAAGACTAGCGGTTTCCTACGAGCAGTACTTC
TRBV7-9	.	many	TRBJ1-6	CASSSSQSFNSPLHF	TGTGCCAGCAGCTCCAGTCAGAGCTTCAATTCACCCCTCCACTTT
TRBV7-9	.	few	TRBJ2-1	CASSSQEHNEQFF	TGTGCCAGCAGCTCTCAGGAACACAATGAGCAGTTCTTC
TRBV20-1	.	many	TRBJ1-6	CSASHGTRNSPLHF	TGCAGTGCTAGCCACGGGACGAGGAATTCACCCCTCCACTTT
TRBV27	.	few	TRBJ2-7	CASSLVSTSYEQYF	TGTGCCAGCAGTTTAGTTAGCACCTCCTACGAGCAGTACTTC
TRBV5-1	.	many	TRBJ1-2	CASSQEPRGGGYTF	TGCGCCAGCAGCCAAGAACCCAGGGGAGGGGGCTACACCTTC
TRBV11-2	TRBD2	few	TRBJ2-1	CASSPYGIAGGYNEQFF	TGTGCCAGCAGCCCTTATGGAATAGCGGGGGGGTACAATGAGCAGTTCTTC
TRBV4-1	.	.	TRBJ1-4	CASSRKAGRGEPNEKLFF	TGCGCCAGCAGCCGGAAGGCGGGCCGGGGCGAGCCTAATGAAAAACTGTTTTTT
TRBV30	.	many	TRBJ1-1	CAWSAQENTEAFF	TGTGCCTGGAGTGCCCAAGAGAACACTGAAGCTTTCTTT
TRBV24-1	.	few	TRBJ2-2	CATSDSVYTGELFF	TGTGCCACCAGTGATTCAGTTTACACCGGGGAGCTGTTTTTT
TRBV27	.	few	TRBJ1-1	CASSPILNRAWGTEAFF	TGTGCCAGCAGTCCCATTTTGAACAGGGCCTGGGGCACTGAAGCTTTCTTT
TRBV7-2	.	many	TRBJ1-6	CASSQGDPNSPLHF	TGTGCCAGCAGTCAAGGGGACCCTAATTCACCCCTCCACTTT
TRBV12-3/TRBV12-4	.	many	TRBJ2-1	CASSLAGVSYNEQFF	TGTGCCAGCAGTTTAGCGGGGGTCTCCTACAATGAGCAGTTCTTC
TRBV28	.	.	TRBJ1-2	CASSPRGSNYGYTF	TGTGCCAGCAGTCCCCGGGGCAGTAACTATGGCTACACCTTC
TRBV29-1	.	.	TRBJ2-3	CSVEEGSTDTQYF	TGCAGCGTTGAAGAGGGCAGTACAGATACGCAGTATTTT
TRBV28	TRBD1	many	TRBJ2-7	CASTQTRDSSYEQYF	TGTGCCAGCACACAGACCAGGGACAGTTCCTACGAGCAGTACTTC
TRBV12-3/TRBV12-4	TRBD1	many	TRBJ2-4	CASSPGQGVNIQYF	TGTGCCAGCAGTCCGGGACAGGGGGTAAACATTCAGTACTTC
TRBV12-3/TRBV12-4	.	many	TRBJ1-2	CASRPGLTYGYTF	TGTGCCAGCCGACCGGGACTGACCTATGGCTACACCTTC
TRBV11-2	.	.	TRBJ2-3	CASSWATTDTQYF	TGTGCCAGCAGCTGGGCGACGACAGATACGCAGTATTTT
TRBV7-6	.	.	TRBJ2-5	CASSLYGLKTQYF	TGTGCCAGCAGCTTATACGGGTTAAAGACCCAGTACTTC
TRBV6-5	.	few	TRBJ1-2	CASSYSGTQGYYGYTF	TGTGCCAGCAGTTACTCCGGAACACAGGGATACTATGGCTACACCTTC